These T cell receptor beta chains were read from a single sample in a study of T cells in Graves' hyperthyroidism and ophthalmopathy. One entry per CDR3 protein results from TCRdb running MiXCR on the multiplex PCR reads. Seen here are about 420,000 distinct CDR3 sequences, about 15% observed once, and the top ten hold approximately 7.5%. Sequencing used blood. The source is a young woman with Graves' hyperthyroidism. Each CDR3 is given with its conserved first and last residue. A D gene is named only where the DNA matches it firmly.

TRBD2 TRBV10-3 CAISDFGLAGVPSSYNEQFF
- TRBV7-2 CASSRGSSPNQPQHF
TRBD1 TRBV28 CASRYRDRHYEQYF
TRBD2 TRBV30 CAWSGGRAVETQYF
- TRBV20-1 CSARGRTTSSYNEQFF
- TRBV19 CASSHPSVEETQYF
TRBD1 TRBV6-1 CASTPTGRPFGDTQYF
- TRBV6-2/TRBV6-3 CASSASIKGLF
TRBD1 TRBV5-6 CASSLSPGQGAYEQYF
TRBD2 TRBV2 CASSGTSASLGDTQYF
- TRBV7-9 CASSPTDRSTDTQYF
- TRBV2 CASSEDGPGYTF
- TRBV5-5 CASSSGQSAANEKLFF
- TRBV18 CASSPPGQGGPGLRTNNEQFF
- TRBV29-1 CSAAQTGELFF
- TRBV7-3 CASSLLGETTEQFF
- TRBV29-1 CSVEPQGRSDEQFF
TRBD1 TRBV7-9 CASSLTAGGSTEAFF
- TRBV5-1 CASSLSSMGNTIYF
- TRBV4-1 CASSLVQGGNSPLHF
- TRBV6-5 CASSYSPGGTGELFF
- TRBV20-1 CSAPPRGGNTEAFF
- TRBV6-6 CASSYSRRDLYYEQYF
- TRBV4-1 CASSQVGRGSGANVLTF
- TRBV18 CASSPKVGYEQYF
- TRBV28 CASSRQDSGISPLHF
TRBD2 TRBV9 CASSVLAGGFPFF
- TRBV6-1 CASNPGISTDTQYF